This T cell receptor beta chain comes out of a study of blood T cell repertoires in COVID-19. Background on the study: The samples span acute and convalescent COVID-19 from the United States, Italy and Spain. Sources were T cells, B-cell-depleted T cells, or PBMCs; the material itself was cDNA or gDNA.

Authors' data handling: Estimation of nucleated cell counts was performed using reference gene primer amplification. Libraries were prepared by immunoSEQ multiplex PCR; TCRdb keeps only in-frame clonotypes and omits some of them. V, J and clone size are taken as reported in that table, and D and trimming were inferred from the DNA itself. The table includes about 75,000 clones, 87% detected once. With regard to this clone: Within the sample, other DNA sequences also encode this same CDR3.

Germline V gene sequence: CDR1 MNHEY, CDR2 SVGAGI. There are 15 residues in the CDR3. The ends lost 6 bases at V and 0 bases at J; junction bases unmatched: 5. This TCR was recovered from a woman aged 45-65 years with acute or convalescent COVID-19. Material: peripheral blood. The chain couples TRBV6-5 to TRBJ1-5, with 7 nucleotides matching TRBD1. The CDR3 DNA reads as TGTGCCAGCAGGGTAACAGGGGATAGCAATCAGCCCCAGCATTTT. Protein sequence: CASRVTGDSNQPQHF.